This TCR beta chain is drawn from a study of T cells in Graves' hyperthyroidism and ophthalmopathy. Of note for this clonotype: Its antigen remains unidentified.

What was amplified from RNA transcripts were TCR beta CDR3 regions. The HTBI primer set was used in a first-round RT-PCR of the TCR CDR3. TCRdb redid the calling of the multiplex PCR reads with MiXCR, one entry per CDR3 protein. The table lists fewer than 700,000 distinct CDR3 sequences, 15% to 20% of them singletons. Study-level findings and limits: Among thyroid clonotypes expanded above 0.001, most also appeared in blood.

This CDR3 spans 16 amino acids. Trimming pared 0 bases from V and 4 bases from J, leaving 13 bases between. Per the germline V gene, CDR1 is LGHNA and CDR2 is YSLEER. Uncontrolled infection, other autoimmune disease, pregnancy or lactation excluded patients. The rearrangement joins TRBV4-3 to TRBJ1-5; D is possibly TRBD1 (6 bases). The sequence derives from a woman aged 25-40 years with Graves' hyperthyroidism. Material for sequencing was blood. CDR3 region: CASSQDNRVPNQPQHF. CDR3 coding DNA: TGCGCCAGCAGCCAAGATAACAGGGTGCCAAATCAGCCCCAGCATTTT.